Listed below are T cell receptor beta chains from one sample, sequenced in a study of human T cells and chemical hapten exposure. TCRdb itself ran the RACE reads through MiXCR, one entry per CDR3 protein. The top ten clones hold 5.6% of a sample with around 47,000 distinct CDR3 sequences, about 4% of them seen once. The specimen sequenced was whole blood. Receptor source: a human donor in good health. Some clones in this sample may be carry-over from other donors' samples. CDR3s include the opening cysteine and the closing phenylalanine or tryptophan. Each record gives: CDR3 protein, CDR3 DNA, CDR3 length, V gene, D gene, J gene, clone size. D genes are given only for firm matches. Some rows mark clone size as missing; the rest say once, few, many or name a class of expanded clone.

CASSPPQSYEQYF	TGTGCCAGCTCACCTCCTCAGTCGTACGAGCAGTACTTC	13	TRBV18	.	TRBJ2-7	many
CASSPSGSLRGRSYNEQFF	TGTGCCAGCAGTCCTAGCGGGAGCCTCAGAGGCCGCTCCTACAATGAGCAGTTCTTC	19	TRBV28	TRBD2	TRBJ2-1	many
CSEARDSQETQYF	TGCAGTGAGGCCCGGGACAGTCAAGAGACCCAGTACTTC	13	TRBV20-1	TRBD1	TRBJ2-5	few
CASSQDADQPQHF	TGCGCCAGCAGCCAAGATGCGGATCAGCCCCAGCATTTT	13	TRBV4-1	.	TRBJ1-5	many
CASFFIAGGENTGELFF	TGTGCCAGCTTTTTTATAGCGGGAGGGGAGAACACCGGGGAGCTGTTTTTT	17	TRBV21-1	.	TRBJ2-2	many
CSAAGQGGGQPQHF	TGCAGTGCTGCGGGACAGGGAGGGGGGCAGCCCCAGCATTTT	14	TRBV20-1	TRBD1	TRBJ1-5	many
CASSQPAGPPYNSPLHF	TGCGCCAGCAGCCAACCCGCAGGGCCCCCCTATAATTCACCCCTCCACTTT	17	TRBV4-1	.	TRBJ1-6	many
CASSHLTGPLAGDTGELFF	TGTGCCAGCAGCCACCTCACCGGTCCTCTAGCGGGAGACACCGGGGAGCTGTTTTTT	19	TRBV27	TRBD2	TRBJ2-2	many
CSAGTGALVTEAFF	TGCAGTGCTGGGACAGGGGCCCTGGTCACTGAAGCTTTCTTT	14	TRBV20-1	TRBD1	TRBJ1-1	many
CASSQDNGDEQYF	TGTGCCAGCAGCCAAGATAATGGGGACGAGCAGTACTTC	13	TRBV4-2	.	TRBJ2-7	many
CASRESGTGANVLTF	TGTGCCAGCAGGGAATCAGGGACAGGGGCCAACGTCCTGACTTTC	15	TRBV6-5	.	TRBJ2-6	many
CASSHGTGGAGNQPQHF	TGTGCCAGCTCCCACGGGACAGGGGGCGCGGGCAATCAGCCCCAGCATTTT	17	TRBV18	TRBD1	TRBJ1-5	many
CSVLTGISQPQHF	TGCAGCGTTCTGACAGGGATCAGTCAGCCCCAGCATTTT	13	TRBV29-1	TRBD1	TRBJ1-5	few
CASSADRTEQFF	TGTGCCAGCAGCGCCGACAGGACCGAGCAGTTCTTC	12	TRBV9	.	TRBJ2-1	few
CASSLQRDTREQYF	TGTGCCAGCAGCTTACAGCGGGATACCCGCGAGCAGTACTTC	14	TRBV4-2	TRBD2	TRBJ2-7	many
CASSLGTGNGYTF	TGTGCCAGCAGCCTAGGGACAGGGAATGGCTACACCTTC	13	TRBV27	TRBD1	TRBJ1-2	.
CASSLLGVAGDNQPQHF	TGTGCCAGCAGTTTATTAGGGGTGGCAGGCGACAATCAGCCCCAGCATTTT	17	TRBV27	.	TRBJ1-5	few
CASSADRGSFEQYF	TGTGCCAGCAGCGCCGACAGGGGGAGCTTCGAGCAGTACTTC	14	TRBV7-9	TRBD1	TRBJ2-7	many
CASASDRWCTDTQYF	TGTGCCAGCGCATCAGACAGATGGTGCACAGATACGCAGTATTTT	15	TRBV21-1	.	TRBJ2-3	many
CATSDFSGPGGYTF	TGTGCCACCAGTGATTTTTCAGGGCCTGGCGGCTACACCTTC	14	TRBV24-1	.	TRBJ1-2	many
CASSPDSHYNEQFF	TGTGCCAGCAGCCCCGACTCCCACTACAATGAGCAGTTCTTC	14	TRBV7-9	.	TRBJ2-1	many
CASSERAGNSPLHF	TGTGCCAGCAGTGAACGAGCCGGGAATTCACCCCTCCACTTT	14	TRBV6-1	.	TRBJ1-6	many
CASSRKSGELFF	TGCGCCAGCAGTCGAAAGTCCGGGGAGCTGTTTTTT	12	TRBV5-1	.	TRBJ2-2	many
CSARDPGIPHTSNQPQHF	TGCAGTGCTAGAGATCCCGGGATTCCGCATACTAGCAATCAGCCCCAGCATTTT	18	TRBV20-1	.	TRBJ1-5	.
CASSEGQAGVYTQYF	TGTGCCAGCAGTGAAGGCCAGGCCGGCGTGTATACGCAGTATTTT	15	TRBV25-1	.	TRBJ2-3	few
CASSPGGSEKKLFF	TGTGCCAGCAGCCCAGGAGGGTCAGAGAAAAAACTGTTTTTT	14	TRBV6-5	.	TRBJ1-4	many
CASAVTASGANVLTF	TGCGCCAGCGCCGTTACAGCCTCTGGGGCCAACGTCCTGACTTTC	15	TRBV5-1	.	TRBJ2-6	many
CASTPTSSSYNEQFF	TGTGCCAGCACCCCAACGAGCTCCTCCTACAATGAGCAGTTCTTC	15	TRBV9	.	TRBJ2-1	many
CASSLAYEQYF	TGTGCCAGCAGCTTAGCCTACGAGCAGTACTTC	11	TRBV11-2	.	TRBJ2-7	many
CASSLSGSTKGEQFF	TGTGCCAGCAGTTTAAGCGGATCTACAAAAGGGGAGCAGTTCTTC	15	TRBV12-3/TRBV12-4	.	TRBJ2-1	many
CASSKGQDTEAFF	TGTGCCAGCAGCAAGGGACAGGACACTGAAGCTTTCTTT	13	TRBV12-3/TRBV12-4	TRBD1	TRBJ1-1	many
CATSSFREQYF	TGTGCCACCAGCAGTTTTAGAGAGCAGTACTTC	11	TRBV28	.	TRBJ2-7	many
CASSLAPATTYEQYF	TGTGCCAGCAGCTTAGCGCCGGCGACCACCTACGAGCAGTACTTC	15	TRBV7-3	.	TRBJ2-7	few
CSARDPRAASSGANVLTF	TGCAGTGCTAGAGATCCTCGGGCAGCGAGCTCTGGGGCCAACGTCCTGACTTTC	18	TRBV20-1	.	TRBJ2-6	many
CSASWASGSRSTDTQYF	TGCAGTGCTAGTTGGGCTAGCGGGAGCAGGAGCACAGATACGCAGTATTTT	17	TRBV20-1	TRBD2	TRBJ2-3	few
CSASPGTEAFF	TGCAGTGCTAGTCCCGGCACTGAAGCTTTCTTT	11	TRBV20-1	.	TRBJ1-1	few
CASSVPPPSKGGSYNEQFF	TGTGCCAGCAGCGTCCCCCCTCCCAGCAAGGGTGGCTCCTACAATGAGCAGTTCTTC	19	TRBV7-9	.	TRBJ2-1	many
CASSLDSSYNEQFF	TGTGCCAGCAGCTTGGACAGCTCCTACAATGAGCAGTTCTTC	14	TRBV5-5	.	TRBJ2-1	many
CASSEALGAQSPLHF	TGTGCCAGCAGTGAAGCTTTGGGGGCGCAATCACCCCTCCACTTT	15	TRBV2	.	TRBJ1-6	few
CATSDSTDTQYF	TGTGCCACCAGTGATTCCACAGATACGCAGTATTTT	12	TRBV24-1	.	TRBJ2-3	many
CASRPGTPNPHEQYF	TGCGCCAGCAGGCCCGGGACGCCAAACCCCCACGAGCAGTACTTC	15	TRBV23-1	.	TRBJ2-7	many
CAISDVSPTSGRRTDTQYF	TGTGCCATCAGTGACGTCTCGCCCACTAGCGGGAGACGGACAGATACGCAGTATTTT	19	TRBV10-3	TRBD2	TRBJ2-3	many
CASSRNTDTQYF	TGTGCCAGCAGCCGGAACACAGATACGCAGTATTTT	12	TRBV11-2	.	TRBJ2-3	many
CASSFGTASYNEQFF	TGTGCCAGCAGCTTCGGGACAGCCTCATACAATGAGCAGTTCTTC	15	TRBV7-2	TRBD1	TRBJ2-1	many
CASRGDHPNTEAFF	TGTGCCAGCAGGGGGGACCACCCTAACACTGAAGCTTTCTTT	14	TRBV5-6	.	TRBJ1-1	many
CASSLSLTSGTEQYF	TGTGCCAGCAGCTTAAGCCTTACTAGCGGGACCGAGCAGTACTTC	15	TRBV11-2	TRBD2	TRBJ2-7	many
CASSPQGAYGYTF	TGCGCCAGCAGCCCCCAGGGAGCCTATGGCTACACCTTC	13	TRBV4-1	.	TRBJ1-2	.
CSARVSGRGEQYF	TGCAGTGCTAGAGTTAGCGGGAGGGGCGAGCAGTACTTC	13	TRBV20-1	TRBD2	TRBJ2-7	many
CASRSGQNNNEQFF	TGCGCCAGCAGATCGGGACAGAATAACAATGAGCAGTTCTTC	14	TRBV4-1	TRBD1	TRBJ2-1	many
CASASRREGTYNEQFF	TGTGCCAGCGCCTCCCGGAGGGAGGGCACCTACAATGAGCAGTTCTTC	16	TRBV27	TRBD2	TRBJ2-1	few
CATSGPANNQPQHF	TGTGCCACCAGCGGGCCCGCAAACAATCAGCCCCAGCATTTT	14	TRBV24-1	.	TRBJ1-5	few
CASSLDRGLTDTQYF	TGCGCCAGCAGCTTGGACAGGGGGTTGACAGATACGCAGTATTTT	15	TRBV5-1	TRBD1	TRBJ2-3	few
CASSLYSAGAGPSQFF	TGTGCCAGCAGTTTATATTCGGCGGGAGCTGGCCCGAGCCAGTTCTTC	16	TRBV27	TRBD2	TRBJ2-1	.
CSVAGTGANVLTF	TGCAGCGTTGCCGGGACTGGGGCCAACGTCCTGACTTTC	13	TRBV29-1	.	TRBJ2-6	many
CASRRTGVVDSPLHF	TGTGCCAGCAGGAGGACAGGGGTTGTTGATTCACCCCTCCACTTT	15	TRBV2	TRBD1	TRBJ1-6	.
CASSSLGQGNHEQYF	TGTGCCAGCAGTTCCCTGGGACAGGGTAACCACGAGCAGTACTTC	15	TRBV28	TRBD1	TRBJ2-7	many